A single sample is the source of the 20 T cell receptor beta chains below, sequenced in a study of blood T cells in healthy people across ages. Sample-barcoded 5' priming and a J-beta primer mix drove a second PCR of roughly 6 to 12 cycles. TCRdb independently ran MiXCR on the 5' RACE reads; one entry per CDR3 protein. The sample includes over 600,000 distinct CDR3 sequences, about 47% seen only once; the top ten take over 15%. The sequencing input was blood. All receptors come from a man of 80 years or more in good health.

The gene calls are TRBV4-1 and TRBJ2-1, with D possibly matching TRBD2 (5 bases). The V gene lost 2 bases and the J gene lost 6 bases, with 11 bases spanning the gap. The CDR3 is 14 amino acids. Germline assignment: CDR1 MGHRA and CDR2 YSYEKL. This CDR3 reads CASSQPLVLNEQFF. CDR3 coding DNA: TGCGCCAGCAGCCAACCACTAGTACTCAATGAGCAGTTCTTC.

The CDR3 region has the DNA TGTGCCAGCAAGAGGACTAGCACTCTTTTCCCCGCCGACGAGCAGTACTTC. Amino acid sequence: CASKRTSTLFPADEQYF. The chain uses TRBV6-2 or TRBV6-3 and TRBJ2-7; 8 bases agree with TRBD2. Germline-derived CDR1 and CDR2 are MNHEY and SVGEGT. V gave up 7 bases and J gave up 5 bases; unmatched junction bases: 19. The CDR3 has 17 residues.

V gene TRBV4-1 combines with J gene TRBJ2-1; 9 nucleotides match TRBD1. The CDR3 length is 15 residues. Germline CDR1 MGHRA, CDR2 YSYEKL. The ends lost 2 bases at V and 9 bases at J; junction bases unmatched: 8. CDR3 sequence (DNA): TGCGCCAGCAGCCAACCCTGGACAGGGGCCCCTGAGCAGTTCTTC. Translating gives CASSQPWTGAPEQFF.

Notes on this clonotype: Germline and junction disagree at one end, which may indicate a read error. The CDR3 DNA is TGTGTCAGCAGCCCCGTACGGGGTCGGGGCACTGAAGCTTTCTTT. Translation: CVSSPVRGRGTEAFF. The chain uses TRBV3-1 and TRBJ1-1; D not certain. Germline V lookup: CDR1 LGHDT, CDR2 YNNKEL (reference sequence). CDR3 length equals 15 residues.

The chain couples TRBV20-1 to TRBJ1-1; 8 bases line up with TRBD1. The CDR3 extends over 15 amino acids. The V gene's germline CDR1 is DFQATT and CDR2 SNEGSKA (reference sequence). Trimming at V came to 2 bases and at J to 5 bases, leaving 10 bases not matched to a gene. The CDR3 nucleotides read TGCAGTGCTAGACCCACACAGGGGGTTAAAACTGAAGCTTTCTTT. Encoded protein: CSARPTQGVKTEAFF.

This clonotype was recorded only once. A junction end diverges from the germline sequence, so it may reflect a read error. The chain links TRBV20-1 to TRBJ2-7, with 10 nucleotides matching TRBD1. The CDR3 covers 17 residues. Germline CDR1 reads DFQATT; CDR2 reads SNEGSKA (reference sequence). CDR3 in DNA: TGCAGTGCTGTATTCCCGGGACAGGGGTTAAGCTCCTACGGGCAGTACTTC. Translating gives CSAVFPGQGLSSYGQYF.

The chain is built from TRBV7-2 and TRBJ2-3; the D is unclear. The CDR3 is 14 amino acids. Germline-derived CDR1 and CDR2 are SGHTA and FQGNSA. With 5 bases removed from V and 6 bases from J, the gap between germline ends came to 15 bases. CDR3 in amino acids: CASSPWSNGDTQYF. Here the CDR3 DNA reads TGTGCCAGCAGCCCCTGGTCAAACGGGGATACGCAGTATTTT. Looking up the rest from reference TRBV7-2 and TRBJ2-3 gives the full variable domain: GAGVSQSPSNKVTEKGKDVELRCDPISGHTALYWYRQSLGQGLEFLIYFQGNSAPDKSGLPSDRFSAERTGGSVSTLTIQRTQQEDSAVYLCASSPWSNGDTQYFGPGTRLTVL.

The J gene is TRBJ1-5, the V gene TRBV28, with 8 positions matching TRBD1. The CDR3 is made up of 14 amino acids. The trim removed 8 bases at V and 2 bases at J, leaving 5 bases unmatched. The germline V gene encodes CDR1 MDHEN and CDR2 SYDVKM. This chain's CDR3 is CASVDRGRNQPQHF. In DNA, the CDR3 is TGTGCCAGCGTCGACAGGGGCCGCAATCAGCCCCAGCATTTT.

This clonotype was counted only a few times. CDR3 in DNA: TGTGCCAGCAGTTTACTGGGGGGAGGATCGTCAGATACGCAGTATTTT. Translated, it gives CASSLLGGGSSDTQYF. This chain joins TRBV27 and TRBJ2-3; TRBD2 might be the D (6 bases). Germline V gene lookup returns CDR1 MNHEY and CDR2 SMNVEV (reference sequence). The CDR3 is 16 residues long. Deletions cut 2 bases from V and 4 bases from J, with 16 bases between.

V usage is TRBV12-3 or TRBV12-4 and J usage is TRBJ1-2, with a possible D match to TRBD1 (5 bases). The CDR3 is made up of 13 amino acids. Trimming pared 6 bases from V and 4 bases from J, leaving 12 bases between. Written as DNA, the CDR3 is TGTGCCAGCAGGGGACTTGGCGGCTATGGCTACACCTTC. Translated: CASRGLGGYGYTF.

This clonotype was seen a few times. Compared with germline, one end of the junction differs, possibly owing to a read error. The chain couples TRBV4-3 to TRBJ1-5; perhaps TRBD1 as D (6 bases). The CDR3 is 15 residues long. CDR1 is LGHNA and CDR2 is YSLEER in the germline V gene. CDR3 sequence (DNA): TGCGCCAGCGGCCAAGATAACAGGGTCGATCAGCCCCAGCATTTT. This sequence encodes CASGQDNRVDQPQHF.

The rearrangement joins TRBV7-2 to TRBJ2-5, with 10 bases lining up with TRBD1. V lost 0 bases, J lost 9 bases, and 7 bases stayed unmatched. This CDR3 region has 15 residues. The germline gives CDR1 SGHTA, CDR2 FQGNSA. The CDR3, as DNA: TGTGCCAGCAGCTTAGCCGGGACAGGGGCGGGGGCCCAGTACTTC. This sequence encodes CASSLAGTGAGAQYF.

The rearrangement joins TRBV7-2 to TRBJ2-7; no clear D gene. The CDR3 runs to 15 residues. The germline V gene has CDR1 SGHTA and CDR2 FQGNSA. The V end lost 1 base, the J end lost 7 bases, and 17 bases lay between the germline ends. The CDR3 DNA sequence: TGTGCCAGCAGCTTAGTTTTTCTCAAGGCTTATGAGCAGTACTTC. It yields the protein CASSLVFLKAYEQYF.

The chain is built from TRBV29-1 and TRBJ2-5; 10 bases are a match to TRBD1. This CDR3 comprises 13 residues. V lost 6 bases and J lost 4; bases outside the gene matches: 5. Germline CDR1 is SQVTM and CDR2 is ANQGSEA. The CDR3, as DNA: TGCAGCGTAGGCGACAGGGGGCGAGAGACCCAGTACTTC. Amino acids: CSVGDRGRETQYF.

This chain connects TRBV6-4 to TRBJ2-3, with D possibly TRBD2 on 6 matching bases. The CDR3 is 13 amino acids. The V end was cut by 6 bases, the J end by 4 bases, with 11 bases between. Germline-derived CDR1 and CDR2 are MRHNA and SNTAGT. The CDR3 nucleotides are TGTGCCAGCAGCGCCAGGGAGGCAGATACGCAGTATTTT. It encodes CASSAREADTQYF.

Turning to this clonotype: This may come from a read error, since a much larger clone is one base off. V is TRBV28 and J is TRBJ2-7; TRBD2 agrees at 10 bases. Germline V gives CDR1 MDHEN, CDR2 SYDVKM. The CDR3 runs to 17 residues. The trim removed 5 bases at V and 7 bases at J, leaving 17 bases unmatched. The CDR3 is CASSNYRAGTSVGEQYF. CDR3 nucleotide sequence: TGTGCCAGCAGTAACTACCGGGCCGGGACTAGCGTCGGAGAGCAGTACTTC.

Written as DNA, the CDR3 is TGTGCCAGCGCCCGGGACAGGGGGGTAAATACGCAGTATTTT. As protein: CASARDRGVNTQYF. The genes are TRBV2 and TRBJ2-3; 11 positions match TRBD1. Germline loops: CDR1 SNHLY, CDR2 FYNNEI. This CDR3 is 14 amino acids long. Germline trimming cut 8 bases from V and 7 bases from J; bases unmatched to any gene: 8.

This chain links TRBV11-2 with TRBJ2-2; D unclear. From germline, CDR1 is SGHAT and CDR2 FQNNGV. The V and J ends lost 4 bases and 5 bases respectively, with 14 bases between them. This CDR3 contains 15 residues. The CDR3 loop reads CASSSHESPTGELFF. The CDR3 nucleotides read TGTGCCAGCAGCTCTCACGAGAGCCCTACCGGGGAGCTGTTTTTT.

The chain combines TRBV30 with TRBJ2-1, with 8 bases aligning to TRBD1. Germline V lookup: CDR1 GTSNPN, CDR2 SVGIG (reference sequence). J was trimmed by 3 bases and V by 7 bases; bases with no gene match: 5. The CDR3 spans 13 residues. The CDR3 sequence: CASQGARYNEQFF. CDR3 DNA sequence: TGTGCCTCTCAGGGGGCTCGCTACAATGAGCAGTTCTTC.

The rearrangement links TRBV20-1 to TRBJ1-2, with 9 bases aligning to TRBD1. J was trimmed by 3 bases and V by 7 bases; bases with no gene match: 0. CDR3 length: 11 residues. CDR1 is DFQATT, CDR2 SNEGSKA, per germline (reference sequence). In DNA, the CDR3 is TGCAGTGGGGACAGGGACTATGGCTACACCTTC. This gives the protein CSGDRDYGYTF.